The next 10 T cell receptor beta chains were all read from a single sample in a study of blood T cell repertoires in COVID-19 (dated by TCRdb to 2018 to 2021). The library was produced with the immunoSEQ multiplex PCR assay. The source is immuneACCESS, and TCRdb retained only in-frame sequences with V and J called. Part of the clones is not carried over; for the studies checked, unresolved V genes explain less than half of this, and the remainder is unexplained. For this sample there are approximately 180,000 clones; 80% to 90% appear just once. The ten biggest clones cover over 9.5% of the sample. Specimen: peripheral blood. All receptors come from a human donor with active or convalescent COVID-19. The donor label of this sample is uncertain.

The CDR3 region is CASSSIRRQVTLDGYTF. The CDR3 DNA sequence: TGTGCCAGCAGTTCTATACGTCGGCAGGTCACCCTCGATGGCTACACCTTC. The chain links TRBV5-6 to TRBJ1-2; D is unclear. Germline lookup yields CDR1 SGHDT and CDR2 YYEEEE. The CDR3 has 17 residues. Trimming shortened V by 5 bases and J by 6 bases, and 26 bases separated the two germline ends.

J is TRBJ2-7 and V is TRBV11-3; 7 bases are shared with TRBD1. Germline V gives CDR1 SGHNT, CDR2 YENEEA. The trim removed 5 bases at V and 3 bases at J, leaving 10 bases unmatched. This CDR3 is 15 amino acids long. The CDR3: CASSPEGTGVYEQYF. Here the CDR3 DNA reads TGTGCCAGCAGCCCAGAGGGTACAGGGGTCTACGAGCAGTACTTC. The full variable domain, with the rest looked up from reference TRBV11-3 and TRBJ2-7, is EAGVVQSPRYKIIEKKQPVAFWCNPISGHNTLYWYLQNLGQGPELLIRYENEEAVDDSQLPKDRFSAERLKGVDSTLKIQPAELGDSAVYLCASSPEGTGVYEQYFGPGTRLTVT.

The chain links TRBV5-6 to TRBJ2-2; D uncertain. The CDR3 sequence is 11 residues long. V gave up 2 bases and J gave up 6 bases, with 2 bases separating them. Germline CDR1 SGHDT, CDR2 YYEEEE. CDR3 amino acids: CASSFAGELFF. The CDR3 coding sequence is TGTGCCAGCAGCTTCGCCGGGGAGCTGTTTTTT.

The sample holds one count of this clone. The rearrangement uses TRBV7-3 and TRBJ1-1; possibly TRBD1 for D (5 bases). CDR1 and CDR2 from the germline V gene are SGHTA and FQGTGA. V lost 5 bases to trimming and J lost 6 bases, with 10 bases between them. The CDR3 loop spans 12 amino acids. Here the CDR3 DNA reads TGTGCCAGCAGCCCAGGAGGGGCTGAAGCTTTCTTT. Protein: CASSPGGAEAFF. The variable domain in full, completed from reference TRBV7-3 and TRBJ1-1, reads GAGVSQTPSNKVTEKGKYVELRCDPISGHTALYWYRQSLGQGPEFLIYFQGTGAADDSGLPNDRFFAVRPEGSVSTLKIQRTERGDSAVYLCASSPGGAEAFFGQGTRLTVV.

This rearrangement joins TRBV28 to TRBJ1-4, with 7 bases identical to TRBD1. Germline CDR1 reads MDHEN; CDR2 reads SYDVKM. After removal of 5 bases from V and 8 bases from J, the junction contained 11 bases not matched to a gene. The CDR3 runs to 15 residues. This CDR3 reads CASSPQGQAREKLFF. The CDR3 bases are TGTGCCAGCAGTCCCCAAGGACAGGCGCGGGAAAAACTGTTTTTT.

The V gene is TRBV6-5, the J gene TRBJ2-7; possibly TRBD2 for D (7 bases). Trimming removed 8 bases at V and 2 bases at J, with 16 bases between. The CDR3 is made up of 14 amino acids. The germline CDR1 and CDR2 sequences are MNHEY and SVGAGI. The CDR3, as DNA: TGTGCCAGCTGCCTCGAGGGGGGGCCCTACGAGCAGTACTTC. Its protein is CASCLEGGPYEQYF.

The CDR3 coding sequence is TGTGCCTGGGGTTTCTCGGTCTACGAGCAGTACTTC. Translating it yields CAWGFSVYEQYF. The chain recombines TRBV30 with TRBJ2-7; no clear D. The V and J ends lost 5 bases and 3 bases respectively, with 11 bases between them. The CDR3 consists of 12 residues. Germline values: CDR1 GTSNPN, CDR2 SVGIG (reference sequence).

V is TRBV7-2 and J is TRBJ2-5, with a possible D match to TRBD1 (5 bases). The CDR3 is 14 residues long. Trimming removed 5 bases from V and 1 base from J, with 11 bases in between. The germline V gene encodes CDR1 SGHTA and CDR2 FQGNSA. The CDR3 here is CASSTQGFQETQYF. The CDR3 nucleotides are TGTGCCAGCAGCACCCAGGGATTCCAAGAGACCCAGTACTTC.

V usage is TRBV7-8 and J usage is TRBJ2-7, with D tentatively TRBD2 (5 bases). The germline CDR1 and CDR2 sequences are SGHVS and FQNEAQ. The CDR3 contains 16 residues. Trimming stripped 2 bases from V and 5 bases from J, with 19 bases between. The CDR3 loop reads CASSLRTLREGNEQYF. CDR3 in DNA: TGTGCCAGCAGCTTAAGAACGCTCCGGGAAGGCAACGAGCAGTACTTC.

The CDR3 is CATSDASPDWMQETQYF. CDR3 DNA sequence: TGTGCCACCAGTGATGCCTCGCCAGACTGGATGCAAGAGACCCAGTACTTC. The gene calls are TRBV24-1 and TRBJ2-5; no clear D. Germline lookup yields CDR1 KGHDR and CDR2 SFDVKD. The CDR3 sequence is 17 residues long. Trimming removed 3 bases from V and 2 bases from J, with 18 bases in between.